The sequence of this T cell receptor beta chain was determined in a study of T cell responses to AZD1222 COVID-19 vaccine. CDR1 LNHDA and CDR2 SQIVND come from the germline V gene (reference sequence). V was cut by 6 bases and J by 5 bases, with 17 bases left in between. The CDR3 runs 14 residues. Clones were read by immunoSEQ multiplex PCR, and TCRdb kept only the in-frame ones, dropping some. The table has tens of thousands of clones, more than 85% seen once; the top ten hold roughly 4.3%. The source of this sequence is an adult who received the AZD1222 COVID-19 vaccine. The specimen comprised peripheral blood, sampled 28 days after the second AZD1222 dose. V gene TRBV19 combines with J gene TRBJ2-7; D assignment may be TRBD1 or TRBD2 (5 bases each). The CDR3 nucleotides are TGTGCCAGTAGACCTCCGTCTGGGACGAACGAGCAGTACTTC. It yields the protein CASRPPSGTNEQYF.